The rows below give T cell receptor beta chains drawn from one sample of a study of response to subunit inactivated influenza vaccine. Via MiXCR, TCRdb re-called the RT-PCR reads, giving one row per CDR3 protein. The sample has roughly 700,000 distinct CDR3 sequences, 15% to 18% seen once. Sequenced material: PBMCs from blood, taken 11 to 12 days after vaccination. The receptor source for this set is a man in his fifties or sixties who received an inactivated influenza vaccine. Both conserved end residues are part of each CDR3. D genes are given only for firm matches. Not every row has a clone size; where given, it reads once, few, many or a size class.

TRBV7-2,-,many,TRBJ2-2,TGTGCCAGCAGCTTATTCGGTGTGGGGGCCGCCGGGGAGCTGTTTTTT,CASSLFGVGAAGELFF
TRBV24-1,-,-,TRBJ2-2,TGTGCCACCATGGGACGAGGGAACACCGGGGAGCTGTTTTTT,CATMGRGNTGELFF
TRBV7-9,TRBD2,few,TRBJ2-7,TGTGCCAGCAGCTTACGAGGACTAGCAAGCTCCTACGAGCAGTACTTC,CASSLRGLASSYEQYF
TRBV20-1,-,-,TRBJ1-1,TGCAGTGCCCATCCCCCGGGGGTATGGACTGAAGCTTTCTTT,CSAHPPGVWTEAFF
TRBV5-1,TRBD2,-,TRBJ2-5,TGCGCCAGCAGCTTCGAATTGGGACTAGCGGCGGGAGAGACCCAGTACTTC,CASSFELGLAAGETQYF
TRBV11-2,-,few,TRBJ1-1,TGTGCCAGCAGCTTAGATTTGTGGGTTTTAGCTTTCTTT,CASSLDLWVLAFF
TRBV7-2,-,few,TRBJ2-5,TGTGCCAGCAGCTTAGAGCGCGCGGAGACCCAGTACTTC,CASSLERAETQYF
TRBV10-3,TRBD1,few,TRBJ2-5,TGTGCCATCAGACCGGGACAGGGTAATTTGGAGACCCAGTACTTC,CAIRPGQGNLETQYF
TRBV28,TRBD1,-,TRBJ2-7,TGTGCCAGCAGTTTAACCGGGACAGGGAAATTCAACGAGCAGTACTTC,CASSLTGTGKFNEQYF
TRBV12-3/TRBV12-4,-,-,TRBJ2-7,TGTGCCAGCAGTTTACGGGGGCGCGGGGAGCAGTACTTC,CASSLRGRGEQYF
TRBV10-3,TRBD2,few,TRBJ2-2,TGTGCCATCAGCCGTTCTAGCGGGAGGCGAGGCACCGGGGAGCTGTTTTTT,CAISRSSGRRGTGELFF
TRBV25-1,-,few,TRBJ2-7,TGTGCCAGCCCAGGGGTCTACCGCTACGAGCAGTACTTC,CASPGVYRYEQYF
TRBV10-3,-,-,TRBJ2-1,TGTGCCATCAGTGAGCGGGACAATGAGCAGTTCTTC,CAISERDNEQFF
TRBV11-2,-,-,TRBJ2-7,TGTGCCAGCAGCCAGACTAGAAACCCCTACGAGCAGTACTTC,CASSQTRNPYEQYF
TRBV7-9,-,few,TRBJ2-7,TGTGCCAGCAGCCCCCGGGACGGTCCGTCCTACGAGCAGTACTTC,CASSPRDGPSYEQYF
TRBV14,-,-,TRBJ2-3,TGTGCCAGCAGCCAAGATTGGGAGGCGTGGGTGAGCACAGATACGCAGTATTTT,CASSQDWEAWVSTDTQYF